This paragraph covers one T cell receptor (beta chain) sequence. The antigen remains unidentified. The sample belongs to a study of T cell responses to AZD1222 COVID-19 vaccine. Study-wide points: Clonal diversity was possibly underestimated, and the donors were mostly white British, with more females.

The assay was immunoSEQ multiplex PCR, and TCRdb's table has in-frame clones only and misses some. Of 130,000 to 150,000 clones in the sample, around 93% are singletons; the top ten hold 3.8%. There are 15 residues in the CDR3. V was trimmed by 0 bases and J by 6 bases, leaving 15 bases between them. Germline CDR1 and CDR2: MNHEY and SMNVEV (reference sequence). The gene calls are TRBV27 and TRBJ2-7; possibly TRBD2 for D (6 bases). The sample was peripheral blood, taken 28 days after the second AZD1222 dose. The sequence was obtained from an adult who received the AZD1222 COVID-19 vaccine. CDR3 nucleotide sequence: TGTGCCAGCAGTTTATCATTCGGGACTTCTGGCGAGCAGTACTTC. Its translation: CASSLSFGTSGEQYF.